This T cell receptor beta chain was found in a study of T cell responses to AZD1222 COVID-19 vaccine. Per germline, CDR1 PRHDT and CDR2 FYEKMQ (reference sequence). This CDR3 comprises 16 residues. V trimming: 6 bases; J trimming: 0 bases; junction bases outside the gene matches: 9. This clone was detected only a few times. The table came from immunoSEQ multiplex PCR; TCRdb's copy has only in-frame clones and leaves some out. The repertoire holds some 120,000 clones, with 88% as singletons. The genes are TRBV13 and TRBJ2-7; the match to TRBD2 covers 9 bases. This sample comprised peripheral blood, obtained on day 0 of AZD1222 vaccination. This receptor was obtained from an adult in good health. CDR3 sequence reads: CASSHTSGPLSYEQYF. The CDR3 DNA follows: TGTGCCAGCAGTCATACTAGCGGGCCTCTCTCCTACGAGCAGTACTTC.